This TCR beta chain was captured in a study of regulatory T cells in long-lasting Graves disease. Time point noted: newly diagnosed GD, antithyroid drugs for less than 3 months. Preparation of the TCR library used RNA extracted from PBMCs. CDR3 regions were amplified by Arm-PCR using iRepertoire HTBI primers to build TCR beta libraries. MiXCR was run by TCRdb on the multiplex PCR reads, yielding one entry per CDR3 protein. The data show roughly 510,000 distinct CDR3 sequences, with around 16% seen just once and around 11% held by the top ten. Germline V gene data show CDR1 as KGHDR and CDR2 as SFDVKD. The ends lost 4 bases at V and 0 bases at J; junction bases unmatched: 5. CDR3 length equals 17 residues. A further study also used this sample, focusing on T cells in Graves' hyperthyroidism and ophthalmopathy. As that study records: The HTBI set primed first-round TCR CDR3 RT-PCR.

The TCR originated in a man aged 18 to 29 with Graves disease. Specimen: peripheral blood mononuclear cells (PBMCs), collected at new diagnosis, from a patient treated with antithyroid drugs. The genes are TRBV24-1 and TRBJ2-1, with 10 bases aligning to TRBD2. The CDR3 coding sequence is TGTGCCACCAGTGACCGCGGACTAGCGGACTCCTACAATGAGCAGTTCTTC. It translates to CATSDRGLADSYNEQFF.